This TCR beta chain is from a study of TIL therapy for anti-PD-1-resistant metastatic lung cancer. Germline V gene lookup returns CDR1 MNHEY and CDR2 SVGAGI. This CDR3 has 14 amino acids. J gave up 7 bases and V 4 bases, and 5 bases lay outside the gene matches. Time point here: pre-treatment sample, taken before nivolumab and TIL therapy. Stage 4 NSCLC adults joined between October 2017 and January 2020. Sequencing used immunoSEQ v3. Sequenced by immunoSEQ multiplex PCR; TCRdb stores in-frame clones only, minus some. This table holds nearly 60,000 clones, around 79% found once. Whole-study results and caveats: This highly selected cohort may not generalize to typical lung cancer patients.

Worth noting for this clone: Its antigen is not known.

The TCR originated in a person aged 25 to 80 with non-small cell lung cancer. Source: blood, taken at baseline. The rearrangement uses TRBV6-5 and TRBJ2-1; 9 bases align to TRBD1. Here the CDR3 DNA reads TGTGCCAGCAGTTCCACAGGGGGCTTTAATGAGCAGTTCTTC. As protein: CASSSTGGFNEQFF.